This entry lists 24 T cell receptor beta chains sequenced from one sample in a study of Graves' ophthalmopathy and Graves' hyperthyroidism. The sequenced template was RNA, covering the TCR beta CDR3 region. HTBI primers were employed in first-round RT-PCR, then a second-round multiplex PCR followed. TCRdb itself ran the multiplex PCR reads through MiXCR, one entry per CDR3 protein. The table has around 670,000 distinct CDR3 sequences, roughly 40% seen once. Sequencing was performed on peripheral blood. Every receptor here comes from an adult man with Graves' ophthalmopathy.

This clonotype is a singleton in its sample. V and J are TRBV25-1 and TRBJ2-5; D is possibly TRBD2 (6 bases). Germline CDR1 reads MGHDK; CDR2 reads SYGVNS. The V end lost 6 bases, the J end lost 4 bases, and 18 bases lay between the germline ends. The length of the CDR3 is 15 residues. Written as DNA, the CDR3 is TGTGCCAGCAGCCATGTTTCGGGTAGCGGAGAGACCCAGTACTTC. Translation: CASSHVSGSGETQYF.

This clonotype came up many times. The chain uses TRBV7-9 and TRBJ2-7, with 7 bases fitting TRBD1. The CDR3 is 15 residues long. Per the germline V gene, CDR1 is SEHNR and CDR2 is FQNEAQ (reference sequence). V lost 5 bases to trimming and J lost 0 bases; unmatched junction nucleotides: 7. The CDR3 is CASSLRQGSSYEQYF. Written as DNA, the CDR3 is TGTGCCAGCAGCCTCCGACAGGGTAGCTCCTACGAGCAGTACTTC.

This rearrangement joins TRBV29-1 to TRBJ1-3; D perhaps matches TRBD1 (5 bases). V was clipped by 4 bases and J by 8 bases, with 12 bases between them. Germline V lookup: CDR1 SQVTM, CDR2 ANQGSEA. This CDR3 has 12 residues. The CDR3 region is CSVGRGGYTIYF. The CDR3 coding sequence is TGCAGCGTTGGGAGGGGTGGCTACACCATATATTTT.

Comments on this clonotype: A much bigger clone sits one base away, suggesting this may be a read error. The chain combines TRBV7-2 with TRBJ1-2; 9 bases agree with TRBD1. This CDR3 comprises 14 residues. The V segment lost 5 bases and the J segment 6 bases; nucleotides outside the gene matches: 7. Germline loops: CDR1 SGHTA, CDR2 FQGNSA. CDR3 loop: CASSQAGTGHGYTF. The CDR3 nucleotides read TGTGCCAGCAGCCAAGCCGGGACAGGGCATGGCTACACCTTC. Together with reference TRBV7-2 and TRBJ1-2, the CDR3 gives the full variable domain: GAGVSQSPSNKVTEKGKDVELRCDPISGHTALYWYRQSLGQGLEFLIYFQGNSAPDKSGLPSDRFSAERTGGSVSTLTIQRTQQEDSAVYLCASSQAGTGHGYTFGSGTRLTVV.

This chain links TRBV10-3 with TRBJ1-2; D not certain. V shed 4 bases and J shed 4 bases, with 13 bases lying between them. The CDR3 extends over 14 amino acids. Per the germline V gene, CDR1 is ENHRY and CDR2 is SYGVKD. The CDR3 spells CAISARPGGYGYTF. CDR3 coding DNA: TGTGCCATCAGTGCGCGGCCGGGAGGCTATGGCTACACCTTC.

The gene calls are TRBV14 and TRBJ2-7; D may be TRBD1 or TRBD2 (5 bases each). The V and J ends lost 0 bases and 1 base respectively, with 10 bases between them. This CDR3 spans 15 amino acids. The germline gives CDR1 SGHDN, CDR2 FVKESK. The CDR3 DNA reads TGTGCCAGCAGCCAAGACCCGGGGCTGTCCTACGAGCAGTACTTC. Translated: CASSQDPGLSYEQYF. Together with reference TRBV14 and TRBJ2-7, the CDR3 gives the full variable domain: EAGVTQFPSHSVIEKGQTVTLRCDPISGHDNLYWYRRVMGKEIKFLLHFVKESKQDESGMPNNRFLAERTGGTYSTLKVQPAELEDSGVYFCASSQDPGLSYEQYFGPGTRLTVT.

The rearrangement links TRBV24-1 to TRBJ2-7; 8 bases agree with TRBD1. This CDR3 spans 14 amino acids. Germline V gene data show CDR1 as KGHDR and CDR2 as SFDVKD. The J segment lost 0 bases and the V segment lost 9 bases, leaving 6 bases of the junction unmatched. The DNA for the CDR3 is TGTGCCACCGCGACCGGGACAGGCTCCTACGAGCAGTACTTC. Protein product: CATATGTGSYEQYF.

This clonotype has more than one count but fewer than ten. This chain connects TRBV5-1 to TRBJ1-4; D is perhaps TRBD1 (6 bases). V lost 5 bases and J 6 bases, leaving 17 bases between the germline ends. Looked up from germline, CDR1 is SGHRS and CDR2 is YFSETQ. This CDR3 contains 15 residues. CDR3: CASRPGGAQDEKLFF. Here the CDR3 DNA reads TGCGCCAGCAGGCCGGGGGGGGCACAGGATGAAAAACTGTTTTTT.

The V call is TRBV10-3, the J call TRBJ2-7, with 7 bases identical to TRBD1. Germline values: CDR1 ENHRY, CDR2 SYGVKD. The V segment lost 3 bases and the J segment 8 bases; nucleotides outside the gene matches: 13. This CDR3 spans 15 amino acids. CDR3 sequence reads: CAISEQGSNQPQQYF. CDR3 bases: TGTGCCATCAGTGAACAGGGGAGCAATCAGCCCCAGCAGTACTTC.

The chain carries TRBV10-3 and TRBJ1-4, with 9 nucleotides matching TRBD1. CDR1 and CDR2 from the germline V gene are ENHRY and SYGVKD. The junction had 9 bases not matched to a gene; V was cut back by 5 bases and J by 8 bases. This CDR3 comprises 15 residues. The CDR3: CAISNRDRAEEKLFF. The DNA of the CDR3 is TGTGCCATCAGTAACCGGGACAGGGCAGAGGAAAAACTGTTTTTT.

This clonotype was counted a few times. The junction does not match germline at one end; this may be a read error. CDR3 amino acids: CASSIAGTENSPLHF. CDR3 sequence (DNA): TGTGCCAGCAGCATCGCCGGGACTGAGAATTCACCCCTCCACTTT. The V gene is TRBV4-1, the J gene TRBJ1-6, with a possible D match to TRBD1 (5 bases). Germline CDR1 MGHRA, CDR2 YSYEKL. The CDR3 runs to 15 residues.

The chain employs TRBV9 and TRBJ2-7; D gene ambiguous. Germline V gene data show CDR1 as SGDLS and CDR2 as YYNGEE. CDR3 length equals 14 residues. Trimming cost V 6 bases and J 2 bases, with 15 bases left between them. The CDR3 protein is CASTPGPNAYEQYF. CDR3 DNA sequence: TGTGCCAGCACCCCGGGTCCCAACGCCTACGAGCAGTACTTC.

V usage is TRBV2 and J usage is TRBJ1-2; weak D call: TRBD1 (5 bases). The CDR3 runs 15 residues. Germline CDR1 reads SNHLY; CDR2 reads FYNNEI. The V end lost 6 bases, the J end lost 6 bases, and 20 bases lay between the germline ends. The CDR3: CASRGTTGTKDGYTF. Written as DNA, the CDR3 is TGTGCCAGCAGGGGCACGACCGGGACGAAGGATGGCTACACCTTC.

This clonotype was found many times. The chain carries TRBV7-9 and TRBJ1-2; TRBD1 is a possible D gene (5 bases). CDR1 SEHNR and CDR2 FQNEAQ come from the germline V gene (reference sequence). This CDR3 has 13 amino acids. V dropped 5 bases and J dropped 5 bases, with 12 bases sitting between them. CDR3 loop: CASSPRQSYGYTF. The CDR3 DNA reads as TGTGCCAGCAGCCCCAGACAGTCTTATGGCTACACCTTC.

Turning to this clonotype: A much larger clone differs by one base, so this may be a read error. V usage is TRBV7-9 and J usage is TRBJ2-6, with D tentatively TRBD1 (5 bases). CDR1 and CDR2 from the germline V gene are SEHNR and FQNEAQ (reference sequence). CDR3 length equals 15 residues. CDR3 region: CASSFSYSGASVLTF. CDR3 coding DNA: TGTGCCAGCAGTTTCTCATACTCTGGGGCCAGCGTCCTGACTTTC.

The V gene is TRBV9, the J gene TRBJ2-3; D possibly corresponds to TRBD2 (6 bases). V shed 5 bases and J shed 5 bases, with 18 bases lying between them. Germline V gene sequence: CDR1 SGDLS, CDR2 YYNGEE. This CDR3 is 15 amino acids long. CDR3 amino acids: CASSGPGLPGDTQYF. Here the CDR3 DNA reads TGTGCCAGCAGTGGGCCGGGACTCCCTGGAGATACGCAGTATTTT.

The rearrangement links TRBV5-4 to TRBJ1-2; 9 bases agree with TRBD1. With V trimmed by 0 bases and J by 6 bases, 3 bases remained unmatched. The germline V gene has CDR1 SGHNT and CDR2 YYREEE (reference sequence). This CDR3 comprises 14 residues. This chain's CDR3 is CASSLDRGHDGYTF. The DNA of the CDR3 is TGTGCCAGCAGCTTGGACAGGGGGCACGATGGCTACACCTTC.

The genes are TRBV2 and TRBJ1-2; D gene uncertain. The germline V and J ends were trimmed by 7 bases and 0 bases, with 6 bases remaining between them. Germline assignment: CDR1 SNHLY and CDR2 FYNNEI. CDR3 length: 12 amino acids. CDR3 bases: TGTGCCAGCATTCAAACTAACTATGGCTACACCTTC. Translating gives CASIQTNYGYTF.

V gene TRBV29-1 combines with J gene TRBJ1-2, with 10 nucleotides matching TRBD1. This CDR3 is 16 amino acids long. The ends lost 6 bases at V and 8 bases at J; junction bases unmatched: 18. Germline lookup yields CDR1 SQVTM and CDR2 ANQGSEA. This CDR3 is CSVLGQGTVPYSGYTF. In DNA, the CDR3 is TGCAGCGTCCTGGGACAGGGGACAGTACCCTACTCGGGCTACACCTTC.

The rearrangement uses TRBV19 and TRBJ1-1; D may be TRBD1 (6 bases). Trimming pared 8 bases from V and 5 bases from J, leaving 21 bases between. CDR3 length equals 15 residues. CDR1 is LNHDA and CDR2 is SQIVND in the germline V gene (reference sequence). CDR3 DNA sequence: TGTGCCAGTTGGCCCCATGGACAGTATGTTACTGAAGCTTTCTTT. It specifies CASWPHGQYVTEAFF.

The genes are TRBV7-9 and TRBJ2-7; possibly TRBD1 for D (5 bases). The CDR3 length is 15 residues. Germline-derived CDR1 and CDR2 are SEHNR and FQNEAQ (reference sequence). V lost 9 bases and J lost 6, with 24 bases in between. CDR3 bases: TGTGCCAGTAGTAAACTCGAAGGCAGGGAAGGCGAGCAGTACTTC. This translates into CASSKLEGREGEQYF.

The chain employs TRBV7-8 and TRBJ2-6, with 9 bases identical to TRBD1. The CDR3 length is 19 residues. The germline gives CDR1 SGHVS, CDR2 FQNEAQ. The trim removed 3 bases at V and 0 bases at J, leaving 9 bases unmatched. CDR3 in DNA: TGTGCCAGCAGCTTCCTCCGGGACAGGGAGAGCTCTGGGGCCAACGTCCTGACTTTC. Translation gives CASSFLRDRESSGANVLTF.

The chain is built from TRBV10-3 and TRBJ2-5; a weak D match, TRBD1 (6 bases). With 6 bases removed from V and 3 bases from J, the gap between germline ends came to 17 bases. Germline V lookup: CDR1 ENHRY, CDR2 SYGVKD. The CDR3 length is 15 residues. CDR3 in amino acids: CAISSVTGSEETQYF. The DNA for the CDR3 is TGTGCCATCAGCTCGGTTACAGGGTCTGAAGAGACCCAGTACTTC.

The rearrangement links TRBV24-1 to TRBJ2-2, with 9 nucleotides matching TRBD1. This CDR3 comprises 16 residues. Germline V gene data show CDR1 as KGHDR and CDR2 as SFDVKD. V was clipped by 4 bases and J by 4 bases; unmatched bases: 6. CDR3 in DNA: TGTGCCACCAGTGACCCAGGGACAGGGAGCACCGGGGAGCTGTTTTTT. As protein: CATSDPGTGSTGELFF.